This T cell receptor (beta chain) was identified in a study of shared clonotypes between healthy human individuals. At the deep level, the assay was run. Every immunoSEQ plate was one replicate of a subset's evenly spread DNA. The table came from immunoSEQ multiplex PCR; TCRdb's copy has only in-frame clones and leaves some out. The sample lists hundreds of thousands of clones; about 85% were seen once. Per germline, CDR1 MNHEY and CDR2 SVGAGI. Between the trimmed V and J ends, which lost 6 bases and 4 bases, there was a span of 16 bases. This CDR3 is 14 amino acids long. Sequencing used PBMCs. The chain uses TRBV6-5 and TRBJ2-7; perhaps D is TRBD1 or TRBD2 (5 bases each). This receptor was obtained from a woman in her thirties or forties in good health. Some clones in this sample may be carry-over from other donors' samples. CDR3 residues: CASSPTGRVYEQYF. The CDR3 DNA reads TGTGCCAGCAGCCCCACGGGACGCGTTTACGAGCAGTACTTC.